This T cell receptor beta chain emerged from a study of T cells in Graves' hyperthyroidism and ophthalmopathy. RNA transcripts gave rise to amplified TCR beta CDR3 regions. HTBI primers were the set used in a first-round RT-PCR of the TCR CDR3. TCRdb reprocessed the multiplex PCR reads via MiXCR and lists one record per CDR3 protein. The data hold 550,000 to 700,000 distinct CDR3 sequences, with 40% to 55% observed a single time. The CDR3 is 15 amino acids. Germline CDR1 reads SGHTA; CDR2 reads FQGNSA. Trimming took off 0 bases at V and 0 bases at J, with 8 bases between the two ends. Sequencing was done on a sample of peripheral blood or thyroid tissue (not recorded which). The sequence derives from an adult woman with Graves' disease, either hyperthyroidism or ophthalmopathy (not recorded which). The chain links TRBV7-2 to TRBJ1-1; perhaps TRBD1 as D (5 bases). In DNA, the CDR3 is TGTGCCAGCAGCTTAGCAAGACAGATGAACACTGAAGCTTTCTTT. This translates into CASSLARQMNTEAFF.